The sequence of this T cell receptor beta chain was determined in a study of response to subunit inactivated influenza vaccine (dated by TCRdb to 2016 to 2019). For the study in its entirety: Deep quantitative profiling of the T cell receptor repertoire was used in the study to follow responses to a trivalent subunit inactivated influenza vaccine.

General findings and caveats noted by the study authors: The authors suggested that each seasonal influenza vaccination may recruit only a limited number of new T cells.

CDR3 length: 14 amino acids, cysteine to phenylalanine. Only the CDR3 portion is preserved as DNA: 42 bases, with reading frame beginning at the first base. V loses 0 bases, J loses 1 base, and the germline ends lie 9 bases apart. CDR1 DFQATT and CDR2 SNEGSKA were looked up in the germline V gene (reference sequence). To note about this clonotype: What antigen it recognizes has not been identified. The input lacks base qualities; no much larger clone sits a single base away.

To prepare the library, RT-PCR was applied. These reads were obtained on an Illumina HiSeq 2500. Using fastp trimming at Q25 and MiXCR clonotype assembly, TCRdb reanalyzed the public sequencing data and kept in-frame beta chains. Every distinct CDR3 protein forms one entry, paired with its most common genes and DNA. The sample records hundreds of thousands of distinct CDR3 sequences, approximately 7.7% of which are singletons. The top ten constitute 10% to 15% of the sample. This TCR was sampled from a man between 50 and 75 years old who received an inactivated influenza vaccine. Donor details come from another sample of the same person, matched by shared clones. The receptor chain draws on TRBV20-1 and TRBJ1-1, with no confident D gene call. Here the sequenced sample was PBMCs from blood, taken less than 30 months after vaccination. The DNA reads as follows: TGCAGTGCTAGAGATCGCCCCAGGAACACTGAAGCTTTCTTT. This encodes CSARDRPRNTEAFF.